This is a list of T cell receptor beta chains from one sample in a study of identical twins. TCRdb called the 5' RACE reads again in MiXCR, with one record for every CDR3 protein. The repertoire holds 450,000 or so distinct CDR3 sequences, 13% to 15% seen once, with around 0.52% in the top ten. This sample also belongs to another study, concerning yellow fever vaccine responses in identical twins.

Sequencing was carried out using CD4+ T cells sorted from blood. Source of these receptors: a woman aged 18-29 years in good health. Both conserved end residues are part of each CDR3. Each record gives: J gene, V gene, clone size, D gene, CDR3 DNA, CDR3 protein. The D gene is left open where the match is weak. Not every row has a clone size; where given, it reads once, few, many or a size class.

J: TRBJ2-2; V: TRBV11-2; size: -; D: -; DNA: TGTGCCAGCAGCTTAGTAGAAGGTCTCGGGGAGCTGTTTTTT; CDR3: CASSLVEGLGELFF
J: TRBJ2-3; V: TRBV7-7; size: -; D: -; DNA: TGTGCTAGCGGTGGGCCCACAGATACGCAGTATTTT; CDR3: CASGGPTDTQYF
J: TRBJ2-3; V: TRBV7-8; size: -; D: -; DNA: TGTGCCAGCAGCTTAGTGAAGGTCTCAGATACGCAGTATTTT; CDR3: CASSLVKVSDTQYF
J: TRBJ1-2; V: TRBV5-8; size: -; D: TRBD1; DNA: TGTGCCATCAGCCCCGACCCGACAGGGAAGTTTGGCTACACCTTC; CDR3: CAISPDPTGKFGYTF
J: TRBJ2-1; V: TRBV6-1; size: few; D: -; DNA: TGTGCCAGCAGGGATCCGCCATTGTACAATGAGCAGTTCTTC; CDR3: CASRDPPLYNEQFF
J: TRBJ1-1; V: TRBV5-1; size: few; D: -; DNA: TGCGCCAGCAGCTTCGATCCCAGGAACACTGAAGCTTTCTTT; CDR3: CASSFDPRNTEAFF
J: TRBJ2-2; V: TRBV2; size: few; D: -; DNA: TGTGCCAGCAGTGCCTCGGGGGCCGGGGAGCTGTTTTTT; CDR3: CASSASGAGELFF
J: TRBJ2-3; V: TRBV6-2/TRBV6-3; size: few; D: TRBD2; DNA: TGTGCCAGCAAGCGGGGCCCTAGCACAGATACGCAGTATTTT; CDR3: CASKRGPSTDTQYF
J: TRBJ2-7; V: TRBV6-2/TRBV6-3; size: -; D: TRBD2; DNA: TGTGCCAGCTTAGGACTAGCGGGTTTCTACGAGCAGTACTTC; CDR3: CASLGLAGFYEQYF
J: TRBJ2-1; V: TRBV3-1; size: few; D: -; DNA: TGTGCCAGCAGCCAGGGGGGAGGGGGCAATGAGCAGTTCTTC; CDR3: CASSQGGGGNEQFF
J: TRBJ2-3; V: TRBV4-2; size: -; D: -; DNA: TGTGCCAGCAGCCAAGAGTTAGCAGATACGCAGTATTTT; CDR3: CASSQELADTQYF
J: TRBJ2-1; V: TRBV3-1; size: few; D: -; DNA: TGTGCCAGCAGCCAACAGGGCCCGATCTACAATGAGCAGTTCTTC; CDR3: CASSQQGPIYNEQFF
J: TRBJ1-1; V: TRBV12-3/TRBV12-4; size: -; D: -; DNA: TGTGCCAGCAGTGGGAACAGGTTAATGAACACTGAAGCTTTCTTT; CDR3: CASSGNRLMNTEAFF
J: TRBJ2-3; V: TRBV5-1; size: -; D: TRBD2; DNA: TGCGCCAGCAGCTTGGCCTCGACTAGCGGGGGGCCCTCTCGCACAGATACGCAGTATTTT; CDR3: CASSLASTSGGPSRTDTQYF
J: TRBJ2-5; V: TRBV4-1; size: -; D: TRBD1; DNA: TGCGCCAGCAGGGCAACAGGGGGAATAGGAGAGACCCAGTACTTC; CDR3: CASRATGGIGETQYF
J: TRBJ2-7; V: TRBV3-1; size: -; D: -; DNA: TGTGCCAGCAGCCAGAAAACTTACGAGCAGTACTTC; CDR3: CASSQKTYEQYF
J: TRBJ2-7; V: TRBV5-5; size: few; D: TRBD1; DNA: TGTGCCAGCAGCTTATCCGGGACAGGGTTATACGAGCAGTACTTC; CDR3: CASSLSGTGLYEQYF
J: TRBJ1-1; V: TRBV7-7; size: few; D: -; DNA: TGTGCTAGCAGCCCATGGGAGGGGCCTAACACTGAAGCTTTCTTT; CDR3: CASSPWEGPNTEAFF
J: TRBJ2-1; V: TRBV7-3; size: -; D: -; DNA: TGTGCCAGCACCCCCACCGGGTCTGGCGGGGCCTACAATGAGCAGTTCTTC; CDR3: CASTPTGSGGAYNEQFF
J: TRBJ2-7; V: TRBV28; size: few; D: -; DNA: TGTGCCACCTGGAGGACCCCCTACGAGCAGTACTTC; CDR3: CATWRTPYEQYF
J: TRBJ1-6; V: TRBV7-9; size: -; D: -; DNA: TGTGCCAGCAGCTTTGGGCAGGGAAATTCACCCCTCCACTTT; CDR3: CASSFGQGNSPLHF
J: TRBJ2-2; V: TRBV2; size: -; D: -; DNA: TGTGCCAGCAGTGAAGTAGCCAGCTCAAACACCGGGGAGCTGTTTTTT; CDR3: CASSEVASSNTGELFF
J: TRBJ2-3; V: TRBV5-1; size: -; D: TRBD1; DNA: TGCGCCAGCAGCACCAAAGAGACAGGGTGGGCCGATACGCAGTATTTT; CDR3: CASSTKETGWADTQYF